Listed below are T cell receptor beta chains from one sample, sequenced in a study of monozygotic twins with cystic fibrosis. Sequencing used immunoSEQ multiplex PCR; TCRdb keeps in-frame clones, though not all of them. The data contain 30,000 or so clones, around 65% of them singletons. Sample: blood. Every receptor here comes from a girl aged 5 to 17 with cystic fibrosis. Both conserved end residues are part of each CDR3. A D gene is named only where the DNA matches it firmly. Expanded clones get a size class; other rows say once, few or many, or leave the size out.

NA | TRBJ2-2 | TRBV7-3 | TRBD2 | TGTGCCAGCAGCTTAGCGGGAGAGAGCGGGGAGCTGTTTTTT | CASSLAGESGELFF
NA | TRBJ2-5 | TRBV29-1 | TRBD2 | TGCAGCGTTGACGGGCGGGAGGGGAGAGAGACCCAGTACTTC | CSVDGREGRETQYF
NA | TRBJ1-2 | TRBV7-2 | NA | TGTGCCAGCAGACCTCAAATCAACTATGGCTACACCTTC | CASRPQINYGYTF
NA | TRBJ2-5 | TRBV7-9 | NA | TGTGCCAGCAGCCCCCAGGTCCAAGAGACCCAGTACTTC | CASSPQVQETQYF
NA | TRBJ2-5 | TRBV4-1 | TRBD2 | TGCGCCAGCAGACTGAGCCCAGCGGGAGGGTGGGAGACCCAGTACTTC | CASRLSPAGGWETQYF
NA | TRBJ2-1 | TRBV4-3 | TRBD2 | TGCGCCAGCAGAGAAAGTAGCGGGGGGCCGTGGGATGAGCAGTTCTTC | CASRESSGGPWDEQFF
few | TRBJ1-5 | TRBV4-3 | NA | TGCGCCAGCAGCCAAGAATGGAACGGCAATCAGCCCCAGCATTTT | CASSQEWNGNQPQHF
NA | TRBJ2-1 | TRBV7-6 | NA | TGTGCCAGCAGCTTAGTAGCCAATGAGCAGTTCTTC | CASSLVANEQFF
NA | TRBJ1-2 | TRBV2 | NA | TGTGCCAGCAGTGAATTCGGGGACGGCTACACCTTC | CASSEFGDGYTF
NA | TRBJ2-1 | TRBV28 | TRBD1 | TGTGCCAGCAGACCAACAGGGGATGAGCAGTTCTTC | CASRPTGDEQFF
NA | TRBJ1-5 | TRBV7-7 | NA | TGTGCCAGCAGCTTCAAATTGAGGGGACAGCCCCAGCATTTT | CASSFKLRGQPQHF
NA | TRBJ2-1 | TRBV5-1 | NA | TGCGCCAGCAGCACTGACCTGAAAAGCTCCTACAATGAGCAGTTCTTC | CASSTDLKSSYNEQFF
NA | TRBJ2-7 | TRBV5-1 | TRBD1 | TGCGCCAGCAGCCGCGGGACAGGGGGCTCCGAGCAGTACTTC | CASSRGTGGSEQYF
NA | TRBJ2-5 | TRBV4-3 | NA | TGCGCCAGCAGCCAAGAAGTTGGGCAGACAAAAAACCCCCAAGAGACCCAGTACTTC | CASSQEVGQTKNPQETQYF
NA | TRBJ2-4 | TRBV6-5 | NA | TGTGCCAGCAGAACTCAGGGTAGCAAAAACATTCAGTACTTC | CASRTQGSKNIQYF
NA | TRBJ2-7 | TRBV13 | TRBD1 | TGTGCCAGCAGCAGGGGACAGGGAAGCTCCTACGAGCAGTACTTC | CASSRGQGSSYEQYF
once | TRBJ1-3 | TRBV30 | NA | TGTGCCTGGAGCCGTCGTGCGACAAATGGAAACACCATATATTTT | CAWSRRATNGNTIYF
few | TRBJ1-2 | TRBV7-6 | TRBD1 | TGTGCCAGCAGCTTAGACCAGGGGGCTGCCTATGGCTACACCTTC | CASSLDQGAAYGYTF
NA | TRBJ2-2 | TRBV7-2 | TRBD2 | TGTGCCAGCAGCTTAAGCGGGAGGGCCTGGGACACCGGGGAGCTGTTTTTT | CASSLSGRAWDTGELFF
NA | TRBJ2-7 | TRBV9 | TRBD2 | TGTGCCAGCAGCGTAGATGGTAGCGGGAGCTCCTACGAGCAGTACTTC | CASSVDGSGSSYEQYF
NA | TRBJ1-1 | TRBV30 | NA | TGTGCCTGGAGACCCCTGGTCGGCACTGAAGCTTTCTTT | CAWRPLVGTEAFF
few | TRBJ2-3 | TRBV28 | TRBD2 | TGTGCCAGCATACCTACCTTCAGCGGGACGGGTGGCACAGATACGCAGTATTTT | CASIPTFSGTGGTDTQYF
few | TRBJ2-6 | TRBV29-1 | NA | TGCAGCGTTCGGACCTCTGGGGCCAACGTCCTGACTTTC | CSVRTSGANVLTF
few | TRBJ1-2 | TRBV7-9 | TRBD1 | TGTGCCAGCACCGGGACAGGGGCCTCCCGATATGGCTACACCTTC | CASTGTGASRYGYTF
NA | TRBJ2-7 | TRBV29-1 | TRBD1 | TGCAGCGCCGCCGGGACAGACTCCTACGAGCAGTACTTC | CSAAGTDSYEQYF
NA | TRBJ1-5 | TRBV19 | NA | TGTGCCAGTAGTGACTACGGGGATCAGCCCCAGCATTTT | CASSDYGDQPQHF